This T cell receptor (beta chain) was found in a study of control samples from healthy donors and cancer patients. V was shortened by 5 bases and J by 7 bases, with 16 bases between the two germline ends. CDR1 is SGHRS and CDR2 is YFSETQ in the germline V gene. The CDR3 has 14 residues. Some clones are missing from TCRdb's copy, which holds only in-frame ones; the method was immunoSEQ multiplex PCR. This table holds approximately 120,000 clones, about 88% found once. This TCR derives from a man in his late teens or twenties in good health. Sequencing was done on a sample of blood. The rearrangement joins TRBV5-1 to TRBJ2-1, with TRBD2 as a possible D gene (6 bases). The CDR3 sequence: CASSARESGNEQFF. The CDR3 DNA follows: TGCGCCAGCAGTGCCCGGGAGTCCGGGAATGAGCAGTTCTTC.